This T cell receptor beta chain was sequenced for a study of Ad26.COV2.S vaccination and SARS-CoV-2 variants (dated by TCRdb to about 2021). Looking at the study overall: The specificity and breadth of SARS-CoV-2-reactive T cell receptors after Ad26.COV2.S vaccination were assessed by TCRbeta repertoire sequencing. A total of 32 samples were included in the TCR-sequenced set, comprising around 19 Ad26.COV2.S vaccine recipients, 5 placebo recipients and 8 SARS-CoV-2 convalescent individuals. The study at large found these results: Comparable non-spike TCR breadth was observed between vaccine and placebo recipients, consistent with only spike being contained in the vaccine. Substantial breadth of spike-specific CD8+ and CD4+ T cell responses was reported after vaccination. Compared with placebo recipients, Ad26.COV2.S recipients showed higher spike-specific TCR breadth (P = 0.0014). The authors noted that total T cell responses may have been underestimated by the TCR breadth and depth analyses.

Explained via the paper, the time point label denotes: individuals recovered from natural SARS-CoV-2 infection. TCRbeta CDR3 regions were sequenced with the immunoSEQ Assay. After extraction, genomic DNA underwent amplification by bias-controlled multiplex PCR, followed by high-throughput sequencing. The paper's data handling went like this. To quantify the absolute abundance of every unique TCRbeta CDR3 region, sequences were collapsed and filtered. T cell fraction was estimated by normalization of TCRbeta template counts to usable DNA, with usable DNA being measured through amplification of reference genes present in all nucleated cells. Repertoire TCRs were annotated as SARS-CoV-2-specific by exact matching of V gene, CDR3 amino acid sequence and J gene to a known reactive TCR set. The reference SARS-CoV-2 TCR set came from MIRA and was filtered for enrichment in COVID-19-positive ImmuneCODE repertoires, removing public or cross-reactive TCRs. Drawing on the MIRA antigens, annotated TCRs were analysed further at the level of specific ORF or position within ORF. Breadth was defined as the number of annotated unique rearrangements divided by the total number of unique productive rearrangements, and depth was defined as the summed frequency of the annotated unique rearrangements. TCR breadth was compared between groups using two-sided Wilcoxon rank-sum tests. Held by TCRdb, this immuneACCESS table contains in-frame sequences only and omits some clones. Under half of the omission traces to an unresolved V gene where checked; the cause of the rest is unknown. V and J calls and clone size are those listed in that table; D and trimming were worked out from the DNA. The sample yields around 370,000 clones; 92% were counted once. Around 4% of the sample rests with the top ten.

This clone was observed once. Its target antigen remains unknown. Base-call qualities are not available, and no considerably larger clone is one nucleotide away. V gives up 3 bases and J gives up 6 bases, and the segment between their germline ends measures 11 bases. The cysteine opens and the phenylalanine closes a CDR3 of 13 amino acids. The DNA shown is the 39-base CDR3, in frame from base 1. From the germline V gene (reference sequence), CDR1 is PRHDT and CDR2 is FYEKMQ. The sequenced sample was peripheral blood, obtained after recovery from COVID-19. This receptor was identified in a human donor who had recovered from COVID-19. Recombination joined TRBV13 with TRBJ1-1; the D gene is possibly TRBD1, with 6 bases matching. The DNA reads as follows: TGTGCCAGCAGCTTGGCCAGGGGCGCTGAAGCTTTCTTT. This is translated as CASSLARGAEAFF. The reference TRBV13 and TRBJ1-1 proteins fill in what lies around the CDR3, so the full variable domain reads AAGVIQSPRHLIKEKRETATLKCYPIPRHDTVYWYQQGPGQDPQFLISFYEKMQSDKGSIPDRFSAQQFSDYHSELNMSSLELGDSALYFCASSLARGAEAFFGQGTRLTVV.